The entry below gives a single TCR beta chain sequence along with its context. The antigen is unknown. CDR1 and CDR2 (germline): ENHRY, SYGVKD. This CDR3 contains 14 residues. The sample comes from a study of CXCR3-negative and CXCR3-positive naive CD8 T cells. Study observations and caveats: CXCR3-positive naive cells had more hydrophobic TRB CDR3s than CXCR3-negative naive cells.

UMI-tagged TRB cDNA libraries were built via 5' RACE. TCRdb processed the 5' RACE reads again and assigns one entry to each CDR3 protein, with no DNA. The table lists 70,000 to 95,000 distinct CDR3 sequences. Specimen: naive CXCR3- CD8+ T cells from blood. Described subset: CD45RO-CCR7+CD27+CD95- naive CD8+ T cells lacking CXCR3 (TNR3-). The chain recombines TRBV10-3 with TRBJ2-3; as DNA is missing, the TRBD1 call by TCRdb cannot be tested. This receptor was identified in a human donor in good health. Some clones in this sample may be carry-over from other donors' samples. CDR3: CAVRGQGYADTQYF.